The entry that follows covers one T cell receptor (beta chain) sequence. This clonotype occurred many times. The specificity of this receptor is unknown. No much larger clonotype is one base removed from it; base qualities were not supplied. This specimen comes from a study of Graves' ophthalmopathy and Graves' hyperthyroidism (dated by TCRdb to 2017 to 2018). At the level of the whole study: Hyperthyroidism was considered stable if no progression to ophthalmopathy occurred within 18 months of follow-up. For independent validation, a separate cohort was made up of 18 to 20 hyperthyroidism patients plus 17 patients who later progressed from hyperthyroidism to ophthalmopathy. Once sampling was done, hyperthyroidism patients were given methimazole at a starting dose of 30 mg daily, while ophthalmopathy patients were given high-dose intravenous methylprednisolone. The study used signatures of the TCR beta repertoire to tell Graves' ophthalmopathy apart from Graves' hyperthyroidism and to predict which patients would progress to ophthalmopathy. In over five hyperthyroidism patients, the T-cell repertoires found in thyroid tissue were compared with those found in blood. In total, approximately 130 blood samples were TCR-sequenced: approximately 42 ophthalmopathy, some 72 hyperthyroidism and roughly 17 hyperthyroidism-to-ophthalmopathy patients. To explore V-J signatures distinguishing ophthalmopathy from hyperthyroidism, a discovery set of about a hundred patients (more than 40 ophthalmopathy, over 55 stable hyperthyroidism) was enrolled.

For repertoire sequencing, TCR beta CDR3 regions were amplified from RNA transcripts. A first-round RT-PCR used HTBI primers with the Qiagen OneStep RT-PCR kit, followed by a second-round multiplex PCR, size selection and purification. Libraries were sequenced on an Illumina HiSeq2000 using paired-end 100 bp reads. The study's processing was this. SOAPnuke was used to process the reads, removing any read that contained adapters or uncalled bases, had a mean Phred below 15, or lacked an exact match to the constant primer or identifier. High-quality paired reads were merged with COPE v1.2.5. Clonotypes were defined as unique nucleotide sequences and were aligned to IMGT TRB V, D and J references using MiTCR v1.1. The analysis was limited to V-J combinations with a frequency above 0.0001, which together covered roughly 99% of the repertoires. A TCR clonal expansion and chaos score per V-J combination was defined as the ratio of F50 clonal expansion to chaos observed in the TCRdist matrix. Welch's t-statistics and random forest were used to reduce features to about a dozen V-J combinations, which were fed into a naive Bayes classifier. The similarity between thyroid and blood repertoires was quantified using the Morisita-Horn index. TCRdb itself trimmed the public reads at Q25 with fastp, ran MiXCR and retained productive beta chains. Each CDR3 protein gets just one entry, which takes the most common genes and DNA from the rows behind it. TCRdb's processing, not the authors' own work, is the source of the V and J calls. A total of 900,000 to 1,200,000 distinct CDR3 sequences appear in this sample, 35% to 45% of them only once. The ten largest clones represent around 10% of the sample.

Per the germline V gene, KGHDR is the CDR1 and SFDVKD is the CDR2. The CDR3 runs 14 amino acids, cysteine and phenylalanine included. The entry retains the CDR3 DNA only, 42 bases that are in frame from base 1. V loses 5 bases at its end and J loses 5 bases; junction bases beyond the gene matches: 7. The full study reports these points: In validation, the model predicted ophthalmopathy progression with over 60% sensitivity and less than 80% specificity; eleven to twelve predicted patients were CT-confirmed with GO in a median of around 6 months. In cross-validation, the 13-signature model distinguished ophthalmopathy from stable hyperthyroidism with roughly 90% sensitivity and roughly 81% specificity, and in the test set the corresponding values were about 80% and 75%. No statistical method was used to set the sample size in advance, and the investigators knew which group each participant was assigned to. Most expanded thyroid clonotypes with a frequency above 0.001 also appeared in blood, which suggests that blood repertoires may reflect the immune response in the thyroid.

The hyperthyroidism patients were 18 to 65 years old and newly diagnosed, with a disease duration of less than 2 months. Anyone with other autoimmune diseases, uncontrolled infections, pregnancy or lactation was excluded from the study. Diagnosis relied on clinical symptoms, serum thyroxine, TRAb, thyroid ultrasound and orbital computed tomography. Total RNA was extracted using Trizol reagent, and RNA quality was checked on an Agilent 2100 Bioanalyzer. The sequence derives from an adult man with Graves' hyperthyroidism. The specimen was peripheral blood or thyroid tissue (not recorded which). The rearranged chain carries TRBV24-1 and TRBJ1-2, with 7 bases in between that match TRBD1. The CDR3 amino acid sequence is: CATSGGGQKYGYTF. The DNA is as follows: TGTGCCACCAGTGGCGGGGGACAGAAATATGGCTACACCTTC.